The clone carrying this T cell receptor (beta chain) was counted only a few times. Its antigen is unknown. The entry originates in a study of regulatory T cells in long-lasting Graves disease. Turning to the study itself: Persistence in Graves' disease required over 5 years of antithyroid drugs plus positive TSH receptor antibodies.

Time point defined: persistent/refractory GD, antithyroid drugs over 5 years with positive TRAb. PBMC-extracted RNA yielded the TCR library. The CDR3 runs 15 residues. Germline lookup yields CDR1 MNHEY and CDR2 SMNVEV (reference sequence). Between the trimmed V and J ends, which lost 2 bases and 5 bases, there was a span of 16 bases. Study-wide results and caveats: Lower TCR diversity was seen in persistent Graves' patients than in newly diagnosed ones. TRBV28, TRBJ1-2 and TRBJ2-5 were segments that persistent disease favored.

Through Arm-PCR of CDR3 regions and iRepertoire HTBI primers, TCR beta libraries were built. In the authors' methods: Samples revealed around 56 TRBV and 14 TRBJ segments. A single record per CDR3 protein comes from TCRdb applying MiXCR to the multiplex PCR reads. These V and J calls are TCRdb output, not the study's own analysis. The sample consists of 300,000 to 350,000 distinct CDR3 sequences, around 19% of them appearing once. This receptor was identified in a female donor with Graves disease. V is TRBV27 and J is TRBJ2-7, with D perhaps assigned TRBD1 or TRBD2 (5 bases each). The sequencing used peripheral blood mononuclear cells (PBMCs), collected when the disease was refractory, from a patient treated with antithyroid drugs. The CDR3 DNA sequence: TGTGCCAGCAGTTTAGGTCAGGGACGTTTCAACGAGCAGTACTTC. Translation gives CASSLGQGRFNEQYF.